These T cell receptor beta chains were read from a single sample in a study of regulatory dendritic cells for organ transplantation. Sequencing was performed with immunoSEQ multiplex PCR; in TCRdb, only in-frame clones are kept and a portion is missing. The profile covers around 29,000 clones, with about four fifths appearing a single time and over 0.35% taken by the ten largest. The sequencing input was naive CD8+ T cells from blood. The receptors originated from a human donor in good health. The CDR3 runs from the conserved cysteine through the conserved F or W. A D gene is named only where the DNA matches it firmly. Rows may omit the clone size; those that give it use once, few, many or a size class.

TRBV5-6,.,TRBJ2-5,TRBD2,TGTGCCAGCAGCTTGGTAAGCGGGGGGCCAAAAGAGACCCAGTACTTC,CASSLVSGGPKETQYF
TRBV6-5,.,TRBJ1-5,TRBD1,TGTGCCAGCAGTTACTCGTCGGCAGGGGGAAATCAGCCCCAGCATTTT,CASSYSSAGGNQPQHF
TRBV9,.,TRBJ1-1,.,TGTGCCAGCAGCGTGGAGGGTAACACTGAAGCTTTCTTT,CASSVEGNTEAFF
TRBV19,.,TRBJ2-1,.,TGTGCCAGTAGTATTTCGGGGGACTCCTACAATGAGCAGTTCTTC,CASSISGDSYNEQFF
TRBV7-6,.,TRBJ2-7,.,TGTGCCAGCAGCGTCGACCCGGCGGCCTACGAGCAGTACTTC,CASSVDPAAYEQYF
TRBV7-9,.,TRBJ2-7,.,TGTGCCAGCAGCCCCACAGCTGGTTCGGGGGAGCAGTACTTC,CASSPTAGSGEQYF
TRBV14,few,TRBJ1-2,TRBD1,TGTGCCAGCAGCCAGACAGGGGGTAACTATGGCTACACCTTC,CASSQTGGNYGYTF
TRBV21-1,.,TRBJ2-1,.,TGTGCCACCTCCGAGTACAGGGGGCGGTACAATGAGCAGTTCTTC,CATSEYRGRYNEQFF
TRBV6-1,.,TRBJ2-1,.,TGTGCCAGCAGTGACCGGGATTGGTACAATGAGCAGTTCTTC,CASSDRDWYNEQFF
TRBV4-3,.,TRBJ1-5,TRBD1,TGCGCCAGCAGCCAAGAATCCAGGGGGAATCAGCCCCAGCATTTT,CASSQESRGNQPQHF
TRBV7-3,.,TRBJ2-3,TRBD2,TGTGCCAGCAGCCCAGCGGGGGGCCGAGATACGCAGTATTTT,CASSPAGGRDTQYF
TRBV27,.,TRBJ2-1,TRBD2,TGTGCCAGCTACCAGACGACTGGGACTAGCGGGGGAAAGTACAATGAGCAGTTCTTC,CASYQTTGTSGGKYNEQFF
TRBV6-4,few,TRBJ2-2,.,TGTGCCAGCAGTGATTCGGGTAACGGGGAGCTGTTTTTT,CASSDSGNGELFF
TRBV4-1,.,TRBJ2-3,TRBD1,TGCGCCAGCAGCCATCCGAACAGGGGAGATACGCAGTATTTT,CASSHPNRGDTQYF
TRBV2,.,TRBJ2-5,TRBD2,TGTGCCAGCAGCTACGGGACTAGCGGGATAGAGACCCAGTACTTC,CASSYGTSGIETQYF
TRBV6-5,.,TRBJ2-4,.,TGTGCCAGCACCCCTGGAGGGGCCAAAAACATTCAGTACTTC,CASTPGGAKNIQYF
TRBV6-1,.,TRBJ2-7,.,TGTGCCAGCAGTGACAAGGGGTCCTACGAGCAGTACTTC,CASSDKGSYEQYF
TRBV19,few,TRBJ2-7,.,TGTGCCAGTAGTATAAGCCTACCCTACGAGCAGTACTTC,CASSISLPYEQYF
TRBV10-3,.,TRBJ2-1,TRBD2,TGTGCCATCAGTGAGTCTGGGCTAGCGGTTAATGATGAGCAGTTCTTC,CAISESGLAVNDEQFF